These 12 T cell receptor beta chains share one sample of origin, sequenced in a study of blood T cell repertoires in COVID-19. TCRdb's table, derived via immunoSEQ multiplex PCR, lists solely in-frame clones and lacks some. The sample consists of tens of thousands of clones, around 86% of them appearing once. Sample: peripheral blood. The receptors here all came from a man older than 75 with active or convalescent COVID-19.

This clone has only a few counts. V and J are TRBV2 and TRBJ1-1, with TRBD1 matching over 7 bases. V gave up 4 bases and J gave up 1 base; unmatched junction bases: 9. The CDR3 has 16 residues. Germline V CDR1 and CDR2: SNHLY, FYNNEI. Written as DNA, the CDR3 is TGTGCCAGCAGTGGACAGGGCGCTAACCCGAACACTGAAGCTTTCTTT. As protein: CASSGQGANPNTEAFF.

This rearrangement joins TRBV19 to TRBJ1-5, with 9 bases lining up with TRBD1. This CDR3 is built from 14 residues. The germline V gene has CDR1 LNHDA and CDR2 SQIVND (reference sequence). V was clipped by 8 bases and J by 4 bases; unmatched bases: 6. The CDR3 protein is CASVDRGGNQPQHF. The DNA for the CDR3 is TGTGCCAGTGTGGACAGGGGAGGGAATCAGCCCCAGCATTTT.

This chain connects TRBV6-6 to TRBJ1-5; TRBD1 agrees at 7 bases. J gave up 3 bases and V 6 bases, and 8 bases lay outside the gene matches. The CDR3 contains 15 residues. Germline CDR1 is MNHNY and CDR2 is SVGAGI (reference sequence). The CDR3 sequence: CASRATGSYNQPQHF. DNA of the CDR3: TGTGCCAGCAGGGCGACAGGGAGCTACAATCAGCCCCAGCATTTT.

The J gene is TRBJ1-5, the V gene TRBV6-5; D is possibly TRBD1 (6 bases). The length of the CDR3 is 14 residues. CDR1 and CDR2 (germline): MNHEY, SVGAGI. V lost 9 bases and J lost 2, with 14 bases in between. The CDR3 sequence is CASKQGVGNQPQHF. CDR3 in DNA: TGTGCCAGTAAACAGGGAGTTGGCAATCAGCCCCAGCATTTT.

Regarding this clone: The conserved closing phenylalanine or tryptophan is absent in this CDR3, likely reflecting a read error. The DNA is omitted, as the CDR3 cannot be located on it reliably, and the CDR3 follows TCRdb's listing. The chain employs TRBV6-4 and TRBJ1-1. Germline assignment: CDR1 MRHNA and CDR2 SNTAGT. The CDR3 is 10 amino acids in total, end residues counted. The CDR3 region is CASSDSVSNG.

This clone was found a few times. The chain has TRBV5-6 and TRBJ1-5, with 10 positions matching TRBD1. Per the germline V gene, CDR1 is SGHDT and CDR2 is YYEEEE. The junction had 8 bases not matched to a gene; V was cut back by 5 bases and J by 6 bases. The CDR3 length is 15 residues. CDR3 region: CASSSGTGEGQPQHF. The CDR3 DNA sequence: TGTGCCAGCAGTTCCGGGACAGGGGAAGGTCAGCCCCAGCATTTT.

This chain links TRBV28 with TRBJ1-4; possibly TRBD1 for D (5 bases). V dropped 5 bases and J dropped 2 bases, with 12 bases sitting between them. This CDR3 spans 15 amino acids. Germline CDR1 reads MDHEN; CDR2 reads SYDVKM. This CDR3 reads CASSPWTSTNEKLFF. CDR3 DNA sequence: TGTGCCAGCAGTCCCTGGACATCGACTAATGAAAAACTGTTTTTT.

V and J are TRBV18 and TRBJ1-4, with TRBD1 matching over 8 bases. The CDR3 has 15 amino acids. V lost 3 bases, J lost 7 bases, and 7 bases stayed unmatched. From germline, CDR1 is KGHSH and CDR2 LQKENI. CDR3 DNA: TGTGCCAGCTCACCGGACAGGGTCGGTCTTGAAAAACTGTTTTTT. Translation gives CASSPDRVGLEKLFF.

The V call is TRBV5-1, the J call TRBJ2-3; D is possibly TRBD2 (6 bases). This CDR3 is 16 amino acids long. Germline V gene sequence: CDR1 SGHRS, CDR2 YFSETQ. The ends were cut back, 4 bases at V and 4 bases at J, with 19 bases in the middle. The CDR3 region is CASSPGVGGGADTQYF. The CDR3, as DNA: TGCGCCAGCAGCCCTGGAGTTGGGGGAGGTGCAGATACGCAGTATTTT.

The chain carries TRBV6-5 and TRBJ1-1, with TRBD1 matching 8 bases. The CDR3 covers 15 residues. The germline gives CDR1 MNHEY, CDR2 SVGAGI. The V segment lost 0 bases and the J segment 4 bases; nucleotides outside the gene matches: 4. The CDR3 region is CASSYSRGLLTEAFF. CDR3 nucleotides: TGTGCCAGCAGTTACTCCAGGGGGCTTCTCACTGAAGCTTTCTTT.

The rearrangement uses TRBV5-1 and TRBJ1-2; TRBD1 agrees at 12 bases. This CDR3 has 13 amino acids. Looked up from germline, CDR1 is SGHRS and CDR2 is YFSETQ. The V segment lost 3 bases and the J segment 8 bases; nucleotides outside the gene matches: 2. Written as DNA, the CDR3 is TGCGCCAGCAGCTCGGGACAGGGGGCAGGCTACACCTTC. This encodes CASSSGQGAGYTF. Together with reference TRBV5-1 and TRBJ1-2, the CDR3 gives the full variable domain: KAGVTQTPRYLIKTRGQQVTLSCSPISGHRSVSWYQQTPGQGLQFLFEYFSETQRNKGNFPGRFSGRQFSNSRSEMNVSTLELGDSALYLCASSSGQGAGYTFGSGTRLTVV.

The J gene is TRBJ1-6, the V gene TRBV27, with 7 bases matching TRBD1. The germline CDR1 and CDR2 sequences are MNHEY and SMNVEV (reference sequence). The CDR3 totals 18 residues. Trimming took 3 bases from V and 6 from J; bases not matched to a gene: 14. CDR3 sequence (DNA): TGTGCCAGCAGTTTCTCAGGGTCTGCGGGACAGCCTAATTCACCCCTCCACTTT. Protein product: CASSFSGSAGQPNSPLHF.